What follows is one T cell receptor (beta chain) and its context. Only in-frame clones appear in the TCRdb table, and some are missing; sequencing was by immunoSEQ multiplex PCR. The table shows 200,000 or so clones, with around 90% occurring only once. The sample is drawn from a study of cytomegalovirus exposure and HLA in healthy donors. CDR3 length: 14 residues. In germline, CDR1 is MNHEY, CDR2 SMNVEV (reference sequence). Unmatched junction bases numbered 8, after V lost 10 bases and J lost 2 bases. What was sequenced was PBMCs. This chain links TRBV27 with TRBJ2-1, with 7 nucleotides matching TRBD1. The receptor's source is a woman aged 18-29 years in good health and CMV-seronegative. CDR3 sequence reads: CATTDGTAYNEQFF. The DNA for the CDR3 is TGTGCCACAACGGATGGGACAGCCTACAATGAGCAGTTCTTC.